This TCR beta chain appears in the sequencing data of a study of shared clonotypes between healthy human individuals. Broader study findings: Larger estimated richness was generally recorded for naive subsets relative to memory subsets. With a few donors compared, 4% to 5.5% of naive CD4 clonotypes were shared.

Generated by immunoSEQ multiplex PCR, the TCRdb table keeps only in-frame clones and is missing some. Among some 1 million clones, more than 65% were seen once, and the ten largest hold around 1.4%. CDR1 and CDR2 from the germline V gene are SGHRS and YFSETQ. V lost 3 bases and J lost 7; bases outside the gene matches: 12. This CDR3 has 16 amino acids. With respect to this clone: Its target is not known.

The chain has TRBV5-1 and TRBJ1-1; 10 bases agree with TRBD1. What was sequenced was memory CD4+ T cells sorted from blood. As to subset: CD45RA-negative fraction. The clonotype was recovered from a man aged 18 to 30 in good health. The CDR3 region has the DNA TGCGCCAGCAGCTACTTTCCGGGACAGGGGACGAATGAAGCTTTCTTT. Amino acids: CASSYFPGQGTNEAFF.